This T cell receptor (beta chain) comes out of a study of T cells in Graves' hyperthyroidism and ophthalmopathy. Study background: Peripheral blood samples were taken at initial diagnosis, prior to any treatment. Broader study findings: The model forecast ophthalmopathy, anticipating it by a median around 6.4 months before onset.

Duration under 3 months, a NOSPECS grade of at least 4, and a Clinical Activity Score of at least 3 characterized the ophthalmopathy patients. A patient was excluded if there was uncontrolled infection, other autoimmune disease, pregnancy or lactation. This clonotype has just a few counts. Its antigen is currently unknown. Trimming removed 1 base at V and 6 bases at J, with 13 bases between. This CDR3 is 15 amino acids long. The germline CDR1 and CDR2 sequences are SEHNR and FQNEAQ (reference sequence). TCR beta CDR3 regions were amplified from RNA. Using the HTBI primer set, a first-round RT-PCR was run on the TCR CDR3. MiXCR was run by TCRdb on the multiplex PCR reads, yielding one entry per CDR3 protein. The sample contains over 500,000 distinct CDR3 sequences, about 16% of which appear only once.

The clonotype was recovered from a woman in her 30s with Graves' ophthalmopathy. The V gene is TRBV7-9, the J gene TRBJ2-4; perhaps D is TRBD1 or TRBD2 (6 bases each). The sequencing input was blood. CDR3 sequence: CASSLGGAPLNIQYF. CDR3 nucleotides: TGTGCCAGCAGCTTAGGGGGGGCACCCTTAAACATTCAGTACTTC.